This passage covers 7 T cell receptor beta chains from one sample sequenced in a study of cytomegalovirus exposure and HLA in healthy donors. The PCR was carried out with 60 Vbeta primers and 13 Jbeta primers. Data came from immunoSEQ multiplex PCR; TCRdb stores just in-frame clones and leaves some out. The table shows about 190,000 clones, with around 75% occurring only once. The specimen was PBMCs. These receptors all come from a woman aged 25 to 45 in good health and CMV-seropositive.

The J gene is TRBJ2-2, the V gene TRBV5-1; 7 positions match TRBD1. Germline V gene lookup returns CDR1 SGHRS and CDR2 YFSETQ. The V gene end was trimmed by 5 bases and the J gene end by 2 bases; junction bases not matched to a gene: 6. The CDR3 runs to 15 residues. Here the CDR3 reads CASRPGTVNTGELFF. DNA of the CDR3: TGCGCCAGCAGGCCCGGGACAGTAAACACCGGGGAGCTGTTTTTT.

The chain has TRBV4-1 and TRBJ2-7; 16 nucleotides agree with TRBD2. CDR3 length equals 16 residues. CDR1 is MGHRA and CDR2 is YSYEKL in the germline V gene. With V trimmed by 5 bases and J by 5 bases, 6 bases remained unmatched. In nucleotides, the CDR3 is TGCGCCAGCAGCGAGGGACTAGCGGGAGGGTTCAACGAGCAGTACTTC. Translating gives CASSEGLAGGFNEQYF.

The CDR3 region has the DNA TGTGCCAGTAGTACCCCAGGGGGGCCCATGCCGGGGGAGCAGTACTTC. It yields the protein CASSTPGGPMPGEQYF. The chain combines TRBV19 with TRBJ2-7, with D possibly TRBD1 on 7 matching bases. The CDR3 runs 16 residues. Trimming stripped 4 bases from V and 7 bases from J, with 23 bases between. The germline CDR1 and CDR2 sequences are LNHDA and SQIVND (reference sequence).

As to this clone: One junction end disagrees with the germline gene, perhaps due to a read error. The chain uses TRBV7-9 and TRBJ2-7; the D call may be TRBD1 or TRBD2 (6 bases each). The CDR3 is 14 amino acids. CDR1 is SEHNR, CDR2 FQNEAQ, per germline (reference sequence). The CDR3 sequence: CASSLAVLGGEQYF. The CDR3 DNA sequence: TGTGCCAGCAGTTTAGCGGTCCTAGGGGGCGAGCAGTACTTC.

The V call is TRBV6-5, the J call TRBJ1-2, with D perhaps matching TRBD1 (5 bases). This CDR3 is built from 14 residues. Germline V lookup: CDR1 MNHEY, CDR2 SVGAGI. Trimming took 5 bases from V and 1 from J, leaving 11 bases between them. The DNA of the CDR3 is TGTGCCAGCAGTGGGAGGGACGGTAACTATGGCTACACCTTC. The encoded protein is CASSGRDGNYGYTF.

V gene TRBV5-4 combines with J gene TRBJ2-4, with 9 bases fitting TRBD2. Germline CDR1 reads SGHNT; CDR2 reads YYREEE (reference sequence). Germline trimming cut 4 bases from V and 1 base from J; bases unmatched to any gene: 12. The CDR3 spans 18 residues. The CDR3 loop is CASSHKLAGLRAKNIQYF. DNA of the CDR3: TGTGCCAGCAGCCATAAGCTAGCGGGACTGAGGGCCAAAAACATTCAGTACTTC.

This chain links TRBV25-1 with TRBJ2-5; 7 positions agree with TRBD1. The closer fit of TRBJ2-7 to the DNA end suggests the J call may be wrong. CDR1 and CDR2 (germline): MGHDK, SYGVNS. The CDR3 runs 15 residues. CDR3 DNA: TGTGCCAGCAGTGAACGAGGGGACAGCTCCTACGAGCAGTACTTC. This sequence encodes CASSERGDSSYEQYF.